Listed below are T cell receptor beta chains from one sample, sequenced in a study of cytomegalovirus exposure and HLA in healthy donors. Only in-frame clones appear in the TCRdb table, and some are missing; sequencing was by immunoSEQ multiplex PCR. Of 100,000 to 150,000 clones in the sample, around 70% were seen once. The sequenced sample consisted of PBMCs. The source is a male donor in good health and CMV-seronegative. The CDR3 runs from the conserved cysteine through the conserved F or W. A D gene is named only where the DNA matches it firmly. The listing skips clone size in some rows; elsewhere it reads once, few, many or a size class.

d_call j_call clone_size v_call cdr3_aa cdr3_nt
. TRBJ1-5 . TRBV19 CASSLRVGQPQHF TGTGCCAGTAGTTTGAGGGTAGGGCAGCCCCAGCATTTT
TRBD1 TRBJ1-4 . TRBV4-1 CASSQGQGRTNEKLFF TGCGCCAGCAGCCAAGGACAGGGAAGAACTAATGAAAAACTGTTTTTT
TRBD1 TRBJ1-5 . TRBV6-1 CASGGDRDRPQHF TGTGCCAGCGGTGGGGACAGGGACCGGCCCCAGCATTTT
. TRBJ1-1 . TRBV19 CASSICHRDTEAFF TGTGCCAGTAGTATTTGCCACAGGGACACTGAAGCTTTCTTT
. TRBJ1-4 . TRBV2 CASSVVGGEKLFF TGTGCCAGCAGTGTCGTGGGGGGTGAAAAACTGTTTTTT
. TRBJ1-5 few TRBV2 CASSSSVGQPQHF TGTGCCAGCAGTTCTAGTGTAGGTCAGCCCCAGCATTTT
TRBD1 TRBJ2-2 . TRBV5-1 CASRLGQAGELFF TGCGCCAGCCGCTTAGGACAGGCCGGGGAGCTGTTTTTT
. TRBJ1-3 . TRBV4-3 CASSQGTGGGNTIYF TGCGCCAGCAGCCAAGGAACAGGTGGTGGAAACACCATATATTTT
. TRBJ2-2 . TRBV5-1 CASSLAGANTGELFF TGCGCCAGCAGCTTGGCGGGAGCGAACACCGGGGAGCTGTTTTTT
TRBD1 TRBJ1-2 few TRBV27 CASSPMDRNYGYTF TGTGCCAGCAGTCCCATGGACAGGAACTATGGCTACACCTTC
. TRBJ2-3 once TRBV7-2 CASSLWSRGDTQYF TGTGCCAGCAGCCTATGGAGCCGAGGGGATACGCAGTATTTT
TRBD2 TRBJ2-7 . TRBV5-6 CASSPRGGLSYEQYF TGTGCCAGCAGCCCCCGGGGGGGCCTCTCCTACGAGCAGTACTTC
TRBD2 TRBJ2-7 . TRBV11-2 CASSSITREGQYF TGTGCCAGCAGCTCCATAACACGGGAGGGGCAGTACTTC
. TRBJ2-2 few TRBV11-3 CASSLDPGTGELFF TGTGCCAGCAGCTTAGATCCCGGGACCGGGGAGCTGTTTTTT
. TRBJ2-5 . TRBV28 CASSTTLRGRNQETQYF TGTGCCAGCAGTACCACCCTCAGGGGGAGGAACCAAGAGACCCAGTACTTC
TRBD2 TRBJ2-5 . TRBV28 CASSLSASGSIETQYF TGTGCCAGCAGTTTGTCTGCTAGCGGGAGTATTGAGACCCAGTACTTC
. TRBJ2-7 . TRBV28 CASSFPGSYEQYF TGTGCCAGCAGTTTCCCGGGCTCCTACGAGCAGTACTTC